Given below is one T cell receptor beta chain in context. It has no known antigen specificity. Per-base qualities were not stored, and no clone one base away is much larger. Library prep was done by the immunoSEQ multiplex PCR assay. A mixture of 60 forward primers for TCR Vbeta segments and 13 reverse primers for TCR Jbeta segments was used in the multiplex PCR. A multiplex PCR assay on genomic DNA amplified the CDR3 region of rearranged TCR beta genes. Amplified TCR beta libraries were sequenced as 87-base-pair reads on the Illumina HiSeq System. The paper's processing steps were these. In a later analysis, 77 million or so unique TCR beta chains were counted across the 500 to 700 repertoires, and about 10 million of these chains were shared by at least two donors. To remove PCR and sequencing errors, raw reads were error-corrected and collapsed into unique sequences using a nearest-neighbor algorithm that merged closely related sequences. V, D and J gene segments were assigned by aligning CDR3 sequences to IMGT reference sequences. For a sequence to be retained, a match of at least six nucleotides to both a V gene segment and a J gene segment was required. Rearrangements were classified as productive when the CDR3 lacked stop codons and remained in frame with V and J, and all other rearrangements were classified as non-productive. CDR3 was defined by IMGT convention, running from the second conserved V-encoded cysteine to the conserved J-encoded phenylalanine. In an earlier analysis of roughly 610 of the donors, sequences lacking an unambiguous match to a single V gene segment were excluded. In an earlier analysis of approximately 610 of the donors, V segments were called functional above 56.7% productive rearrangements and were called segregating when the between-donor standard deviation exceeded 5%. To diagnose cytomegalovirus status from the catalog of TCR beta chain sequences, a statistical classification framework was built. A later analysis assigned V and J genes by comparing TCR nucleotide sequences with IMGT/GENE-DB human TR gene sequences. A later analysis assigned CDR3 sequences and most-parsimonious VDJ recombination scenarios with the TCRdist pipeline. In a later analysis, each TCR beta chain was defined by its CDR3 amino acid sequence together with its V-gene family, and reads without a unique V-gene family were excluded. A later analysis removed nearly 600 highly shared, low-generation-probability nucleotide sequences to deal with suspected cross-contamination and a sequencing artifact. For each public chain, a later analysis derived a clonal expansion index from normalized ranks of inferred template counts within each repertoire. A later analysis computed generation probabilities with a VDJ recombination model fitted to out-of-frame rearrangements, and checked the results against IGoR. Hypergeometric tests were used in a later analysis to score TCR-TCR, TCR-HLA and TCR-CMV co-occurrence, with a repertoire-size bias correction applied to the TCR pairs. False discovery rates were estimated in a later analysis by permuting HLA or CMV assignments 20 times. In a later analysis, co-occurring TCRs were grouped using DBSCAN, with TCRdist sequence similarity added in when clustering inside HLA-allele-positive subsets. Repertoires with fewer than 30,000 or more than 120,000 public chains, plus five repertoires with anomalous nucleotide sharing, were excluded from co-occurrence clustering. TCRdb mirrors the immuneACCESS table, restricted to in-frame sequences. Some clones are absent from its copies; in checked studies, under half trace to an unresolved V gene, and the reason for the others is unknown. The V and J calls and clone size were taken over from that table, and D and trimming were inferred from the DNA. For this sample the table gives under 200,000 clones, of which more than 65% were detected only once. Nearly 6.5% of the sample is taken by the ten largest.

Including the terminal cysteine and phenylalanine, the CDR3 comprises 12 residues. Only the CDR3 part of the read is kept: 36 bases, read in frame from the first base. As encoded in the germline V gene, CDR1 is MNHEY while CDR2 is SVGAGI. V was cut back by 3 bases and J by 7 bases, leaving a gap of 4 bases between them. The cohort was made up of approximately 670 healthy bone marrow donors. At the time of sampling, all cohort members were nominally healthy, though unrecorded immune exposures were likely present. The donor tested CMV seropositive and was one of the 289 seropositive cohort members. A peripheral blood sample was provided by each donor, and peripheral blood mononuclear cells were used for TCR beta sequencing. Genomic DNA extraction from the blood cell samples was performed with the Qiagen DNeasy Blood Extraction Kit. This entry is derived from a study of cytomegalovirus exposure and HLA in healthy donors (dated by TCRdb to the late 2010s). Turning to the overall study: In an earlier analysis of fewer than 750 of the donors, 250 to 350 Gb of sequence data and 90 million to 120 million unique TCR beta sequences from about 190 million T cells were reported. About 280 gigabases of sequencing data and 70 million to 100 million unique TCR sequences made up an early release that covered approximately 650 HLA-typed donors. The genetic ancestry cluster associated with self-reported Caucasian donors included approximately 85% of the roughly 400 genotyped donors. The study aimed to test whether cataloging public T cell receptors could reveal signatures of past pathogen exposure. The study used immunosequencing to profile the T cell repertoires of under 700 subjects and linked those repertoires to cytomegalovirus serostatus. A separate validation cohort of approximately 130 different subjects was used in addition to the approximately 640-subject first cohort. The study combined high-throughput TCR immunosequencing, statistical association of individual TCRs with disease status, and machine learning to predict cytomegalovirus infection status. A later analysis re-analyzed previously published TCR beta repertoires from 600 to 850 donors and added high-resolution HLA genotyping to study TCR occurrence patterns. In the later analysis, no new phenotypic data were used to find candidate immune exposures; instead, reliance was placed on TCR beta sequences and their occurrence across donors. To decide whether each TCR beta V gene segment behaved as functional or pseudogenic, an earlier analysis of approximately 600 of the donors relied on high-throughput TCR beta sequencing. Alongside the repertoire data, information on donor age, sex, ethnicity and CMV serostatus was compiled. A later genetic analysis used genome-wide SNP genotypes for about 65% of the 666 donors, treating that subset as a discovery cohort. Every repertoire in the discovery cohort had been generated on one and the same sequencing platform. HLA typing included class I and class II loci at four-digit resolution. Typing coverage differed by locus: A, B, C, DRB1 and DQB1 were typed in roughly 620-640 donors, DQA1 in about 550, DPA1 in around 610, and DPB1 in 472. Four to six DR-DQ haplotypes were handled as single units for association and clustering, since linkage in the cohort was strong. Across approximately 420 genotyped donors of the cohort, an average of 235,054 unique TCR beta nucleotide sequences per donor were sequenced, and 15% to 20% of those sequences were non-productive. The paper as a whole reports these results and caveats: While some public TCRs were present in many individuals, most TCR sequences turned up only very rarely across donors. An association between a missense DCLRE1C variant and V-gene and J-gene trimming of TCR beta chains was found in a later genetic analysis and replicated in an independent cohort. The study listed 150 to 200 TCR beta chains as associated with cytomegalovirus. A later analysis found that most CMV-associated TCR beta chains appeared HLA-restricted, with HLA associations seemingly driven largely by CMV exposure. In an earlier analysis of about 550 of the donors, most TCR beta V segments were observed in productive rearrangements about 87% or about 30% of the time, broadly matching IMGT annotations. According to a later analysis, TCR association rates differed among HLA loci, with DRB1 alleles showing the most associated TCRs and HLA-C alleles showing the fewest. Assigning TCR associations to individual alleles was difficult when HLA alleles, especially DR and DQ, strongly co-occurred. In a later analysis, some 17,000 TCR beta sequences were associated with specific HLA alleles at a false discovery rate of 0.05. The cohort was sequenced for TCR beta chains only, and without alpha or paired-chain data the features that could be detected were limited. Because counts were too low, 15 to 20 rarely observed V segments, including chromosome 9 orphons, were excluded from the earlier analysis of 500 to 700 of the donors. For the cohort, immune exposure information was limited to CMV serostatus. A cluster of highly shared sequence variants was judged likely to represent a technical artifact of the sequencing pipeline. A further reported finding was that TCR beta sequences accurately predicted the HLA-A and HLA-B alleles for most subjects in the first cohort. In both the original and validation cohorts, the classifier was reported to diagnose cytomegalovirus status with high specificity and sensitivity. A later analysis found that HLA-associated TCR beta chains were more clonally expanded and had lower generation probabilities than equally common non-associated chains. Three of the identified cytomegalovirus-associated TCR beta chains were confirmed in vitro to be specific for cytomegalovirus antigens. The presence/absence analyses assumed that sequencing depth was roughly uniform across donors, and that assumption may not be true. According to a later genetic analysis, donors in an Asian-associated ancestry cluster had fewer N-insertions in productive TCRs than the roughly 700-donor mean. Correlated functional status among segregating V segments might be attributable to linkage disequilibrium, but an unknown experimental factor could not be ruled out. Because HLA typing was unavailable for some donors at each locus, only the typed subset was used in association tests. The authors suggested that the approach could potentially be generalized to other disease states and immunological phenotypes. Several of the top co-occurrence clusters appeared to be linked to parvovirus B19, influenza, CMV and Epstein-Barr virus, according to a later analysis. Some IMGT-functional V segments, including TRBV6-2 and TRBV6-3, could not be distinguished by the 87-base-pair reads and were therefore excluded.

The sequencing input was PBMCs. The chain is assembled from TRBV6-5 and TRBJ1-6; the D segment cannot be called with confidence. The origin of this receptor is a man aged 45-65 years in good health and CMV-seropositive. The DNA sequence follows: TGTGCCAGCAGTTATATGAATTCACCCCTCCACTTT. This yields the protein CASSYMNSPLHF.